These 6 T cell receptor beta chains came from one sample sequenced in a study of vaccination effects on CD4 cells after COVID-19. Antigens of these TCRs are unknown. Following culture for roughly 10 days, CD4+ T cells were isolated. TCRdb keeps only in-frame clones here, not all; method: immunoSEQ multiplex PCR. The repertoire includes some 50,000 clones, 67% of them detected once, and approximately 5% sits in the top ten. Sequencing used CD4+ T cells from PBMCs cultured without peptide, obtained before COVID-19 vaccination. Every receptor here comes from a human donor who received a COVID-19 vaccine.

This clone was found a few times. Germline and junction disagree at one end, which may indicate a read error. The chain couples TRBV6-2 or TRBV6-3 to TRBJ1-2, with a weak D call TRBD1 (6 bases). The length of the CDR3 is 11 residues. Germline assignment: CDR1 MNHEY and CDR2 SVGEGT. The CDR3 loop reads CAISNRVSYTF. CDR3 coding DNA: TGTGCCATCAGTAACAGGGTCAGCTACACCTTC.

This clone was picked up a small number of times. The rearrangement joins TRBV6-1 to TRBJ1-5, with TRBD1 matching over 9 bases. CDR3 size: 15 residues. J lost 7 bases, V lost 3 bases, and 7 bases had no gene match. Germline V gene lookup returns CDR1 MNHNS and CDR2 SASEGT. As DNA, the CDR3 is TGTGCCAGCAGTGACCACAGGGGGCAAGTACAGCCCCAGCATTTT. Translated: CASSDHRGQVQPQHF.

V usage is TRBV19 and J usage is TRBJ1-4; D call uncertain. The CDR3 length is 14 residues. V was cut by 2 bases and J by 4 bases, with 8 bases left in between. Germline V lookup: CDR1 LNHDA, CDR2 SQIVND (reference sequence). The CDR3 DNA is TGTGCCAGTAGTATACCGGGTTTTAATGAAAAACTGTTTTTT. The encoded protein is CASSIPGFNEKLFF.

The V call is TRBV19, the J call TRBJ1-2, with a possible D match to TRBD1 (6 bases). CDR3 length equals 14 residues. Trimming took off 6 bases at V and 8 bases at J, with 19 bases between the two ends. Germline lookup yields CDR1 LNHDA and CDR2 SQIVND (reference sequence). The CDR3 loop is CASSNHLQGIGYTF. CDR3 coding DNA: TGTGCCAGTAGCAACCACTTGCAGGGGATAGGCTACACCTTC.

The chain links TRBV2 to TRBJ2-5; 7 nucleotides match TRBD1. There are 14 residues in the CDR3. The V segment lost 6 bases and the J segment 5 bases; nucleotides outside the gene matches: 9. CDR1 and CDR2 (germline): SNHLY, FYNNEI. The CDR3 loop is CASRTAQGVETQYF. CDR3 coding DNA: TGTGCCAGCAGAACTGCGCAGGGGGTGGAGACCCAGTACTTC.

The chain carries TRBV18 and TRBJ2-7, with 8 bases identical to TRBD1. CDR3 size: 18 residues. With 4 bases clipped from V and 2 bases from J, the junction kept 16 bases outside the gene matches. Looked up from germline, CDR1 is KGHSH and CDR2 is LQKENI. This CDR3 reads CASSQGTGPFRGTYEQYF. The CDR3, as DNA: TGTGCCAGCTCACAGGGGACAGGACCCTTTAGGGGTACCTACGAGCAGTACTTC. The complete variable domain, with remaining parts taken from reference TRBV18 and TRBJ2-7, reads NAGVMQNPRHLVRRRGQEARLRCSPMKGHSHVYWYRQLPEEGLKFMVYLQKENIIDESGMPKERFSAEFPKEGPSILRIQQVVRGDSAAYFCASSQGTGPFRGTYEQYFGPGTRLTVT.